This TCR beta chain was observed in a study of T-cell reconstitution after alpha-beta-depleted transplantation in children (TCRdb year 2016). Context from the whole study: T-cell immune reconstitution after TCRalphabeta/CD19-depleted allogeneic hematopoietic cell transplantation in children was quantitatively tracked in the study by means of TCR repertoire profiling. Study-wide findings and limitations: The frequencies of hyperexpanded clones fell over the following months, and after one year, T-cell counts and TCRbeta diversity were mostly attributed to newly produced T cells. The high TCRbeta diversity at day 60 in some patients was ascribed to recipient T cells and intrathymic progenitors that had survived conditioning. About two months after transplant, the apparently early recovery of alphabetaT-cell counts reportedly depended on just several hundred clones that had expanded rapidly and came from non-depleted graft cells.

This clonotype was found many times. The clone's antigen remains unknown. No base-level quality is on record; no much larger clone is a single base apart. V drops 2 bases and J drops 4 bases, leaving 20 bases in between. Measured from the cysteine to the phenylalanine, the CDR3 is 17 residues long. Only the CDR3 portion is preserved as DNA: 51 bases, with reading frame beginning at the first base. Looking up the germline V gene (reference sequence) yields CDR1 SGHKS and CDR2 YYEKEE. The library was produced with PCR. Sequencing was performed on an Illumina HiSeq 2500. Molecular barcoding was employed in the preparation of TCR libraries, with unique molecular identifiers being used to normalize TCRbeta repertoire quantification. The raw public reads went through TCRdb reprocessing: fastp at Q25, MiXCR clone calling, in-frame beta chains kept. Duplicate CDR3 protein sequences are folded into a single record with the most common DNA and genes. The sample yields about 580,000 distinct CDR3 sequences; under 25% were counted once. The ten top clones hold over 12% of the sample.

The treatment or condition tag for this specimen amounts to: allogeneic hematopoietic cell transplantation with graft depleted of TCRalphabeta T cells and CD19 B cells. TCRalphabeta/CD19-depleted allogeneic hematopoietic cell grafts were given to the transplant recipients, all of whom were children. The chain is encoded by TRBV5-5 joined to TRBJ2-3, with a tentative D gene TRBD2 over 5 matching bases. The input for sequencing was PBMCs, mostly from graft donor cells, taken 360 days after TCRalphabeta/CD19-depleted stem cell transplant. The receptor was derived from a boy in the first two years of life who had a stem cell transplant for acute myeloid leukemia, so the T cells may come from the graft donor. The CDR3 is CASSFPREGKMADTQYF. DNA sequence: TGTGCCAGCAGCTTCCCGCGCGAGGGAAAGATGGCAGATACGCAGTATTTT. The CDR3 plus the reference TRBV5-5 and TRBJ2-3 genes for the other parts give the full variable domain: DAGVTQSPTHLIKTRGQQVTLRCSPISGHKSVSWYQQVLGQGPQFIFQYYEKEERGRGNFPDRFSARQFPNYSSELNVNALLLGDSALYLCASSFPREGKMADTQYFGPGTRLTVL.